Included here is one T cell receptor (beta chain) sequence, with context. As yet, its antigen is unknown. The data were obtained in a study of cytomegalovirus exposure and HLA in healthy donors. Findings and caveats of the study: Several of the most significant clusters appeared, in a later analysis, to be linked to common viral pathogens. An analysis was carried out later, and it reportedly showed fewer N-insertions in an Asian-associated ancestry cluster than the approximately 610-donor mean.

With V trimmed by 3 bases and J by 5 bases, 8 bases remained unmatched. Germline V gene lookup returns CDR1 KGHSH and CDR2 LQKENI. The CDR3 runs to 16 residues. The study ran its PCR with 60 Vbeta and 13 Jbeta primers. Sequenced by immunoSEQ multiplex PCR; TCRdb stores in-frame clones only, minus some. There are some 150,000 clones in the sample; approximately 85% occur only once, and approximately 11% lies in the top ten. This receptor was obtained from a man between 50 and 59 years old in good health and CMV-seropositive. The V call is TRBV18, the J call TRBJ2-1, with 9 bases fitting TRBD1. Sequencing used PBMCs. CDR3 protein: CASSPLGQGLNNEQFF. The CDR3 DNA sequence: TGTGCCAGCTCACCCTTGGGACAGGGCTTAAACAATGAGCAGTTCTTC.